This TCR beta chain was profiled in a study of blood T cell repertoires in COVID-19. Study as a whole: Material from acute and convalescent COVID-19 was sourced from the United States, Italy and Spain. The analysed material was cDNA or gDNA that came from T cells, B-cell-depleted T cells, or PBMCs.

Study processing details: Amplified reference gene primers provided the basis for estimating nucleated cell counts. Method: immunoSEQ multiplex PCR; TCRdb's copy keeps in-frame clones and lacks some. V, J and clone size reflect that table, while D and trimming were determined from the DNA. The sample lists about 150,000 clones, 80% to 85% occurring once. This receptor was taken from a woman aged 55-69 years with acute or convalescent COVID-19. The sequencing input was peripheral blood.

The chain's CDR3 is CASSTRLVALPDTQYF. CDR3 bases: TGTGCCAGCAGCACCCGACTTGTAGCCCTACCAGATACGCAGTATTTT. This chain connects TRBV11-2 to TRBJ2-3; D gene unclear. Germline values: CDR1 SGHAT, CDR2 FQNNGV. The CDR3 runs 16 residues. Trimming cost V 5 bases and J 4 bases, with 19 bases left between them.